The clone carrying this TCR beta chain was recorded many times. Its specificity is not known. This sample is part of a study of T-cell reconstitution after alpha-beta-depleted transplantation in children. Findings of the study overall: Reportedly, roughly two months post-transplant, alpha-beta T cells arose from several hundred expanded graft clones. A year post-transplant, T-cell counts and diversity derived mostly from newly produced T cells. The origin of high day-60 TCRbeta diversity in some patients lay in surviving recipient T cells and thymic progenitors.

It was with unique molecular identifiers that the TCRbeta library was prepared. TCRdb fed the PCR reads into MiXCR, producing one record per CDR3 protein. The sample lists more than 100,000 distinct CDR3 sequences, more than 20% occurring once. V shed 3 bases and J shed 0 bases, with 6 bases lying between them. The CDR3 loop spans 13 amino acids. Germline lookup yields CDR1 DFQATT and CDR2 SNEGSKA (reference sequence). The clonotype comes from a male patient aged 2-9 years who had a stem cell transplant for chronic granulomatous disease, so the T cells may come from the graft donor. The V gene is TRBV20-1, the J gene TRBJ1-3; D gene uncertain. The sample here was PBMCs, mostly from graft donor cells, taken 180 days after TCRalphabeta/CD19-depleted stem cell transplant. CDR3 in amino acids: CSASSPSGNTIYF. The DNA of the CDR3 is TGCAGTGCTAGTAGCCCCTCTGGAAACACCATATATTTT.